The 10 T cell receptor beta chains below all came from one sample that was sequenced in a study of vaccination and CD4 T cells after COVID-19. Treatment: approximately 11-day PBMC culture with coronavirus spike peptide pools or control peptides (ViraFEST assay). These receptors lack a known antigen. The Oncomine TCR Beta short-read assay sequenced DNA from cultured CD4+ T cells. TCRdb redid the calling of the PCR reads with MiXCR, one entry per CDR3 protein. The sample yields 7,000 or so distinct CDR3 sequences, about 66% seen once. The sequenced material came from CD4+ T cells from blood, cultured in vitro. The receptor set was obtained from a human donor who had recovered from COVID-19.

This clonotype was counted only a few times. V is TRBV5-1 and J is TRBJ2-2; D possibly corresponds to TRBD2 (6 bases). Germline CDR1 and CDR2: SGHRS and YFSETQ. The CDR3 has 16 amino acids. The V and J ends lost 0 bases and 0 bases respectively, with 9 bases between them. For the CDR3, the DNA is TGCGCCAGCAGCTTGGGGGCTAGCGCGAACACCGGGGAGCTGTTTTTT. Protein sequence: CASSLGASANTGELFF.

This rearrangement joins TRBV24-1 to TRBJ2-5; tentatively, D is TRBD1 or TRBD2 (6 bases each). The CDR3 covers 15 residues. Deletions cut 1 base from V and 5 bases from J, with 13 bases between. Germline CDR1 and CDR2: KGHDR and SFDVKD. CDR3 sequence: CATSDFGLGGETQYF. CDR3 bases: TGTGCCACCAGTGATTTCGGCCTAGGGGGGGAGACCCAGTACTTC.

V usage is TRBV12-3 or TRBV12-4 and J usage is TRBJ1-2; TRBD1 might be the D (6 bases). V was cut by 6 bases and J by 1 base, with 24 bases left in between. The CDR3 totals 18 residues. CDR3 in amino acids: CASSLYQGGPDSNYGYTF. Here the CDR3 DNA reads TGTGCCAGCAGCCTATATCAAGGGGGACCTGACAGTAACTATGGCTACACCTTC.

The genes are TRBV7-8 and TRBJ2-7, with D possibly matching TRBD2 (5 bases). CDR1 is SGHVS, CDR2 FQNEAQ, per germline. With 5 bases removed from V and 3 bases from J, the gap between germline ends came to 17 bases. The CDR3 contains 15 residues. The CDR3 region is CASSRRRTGFYEQYF. The CDR3 DNA reads as TGTGCCAGCAGCCGACGTAGGACGGGGTTCTACGAGCAGTACTTC.

The chain links TRBV20-1 to TRBJ2-3; TRBD2 matches at 7 bases. Germline lookup yields CDR1 DFQATT and CDR2 SNEGSKA (reference sequence). This CDR3 contains 15 residues. J was trimmed by 3 bases and V by 6 bases; bases with no gene match: 12. This chain's CDR3 is CSALPGLSPTDTQYF. CDR3 in DNA: TGCAGTGCCCTCCCGGGACTATCGCCGACAGATACGCAGTATTTT.

This clonotype appeared a single time. The rearrangement links TRBV12-3 or TRBV12-4 to TRBJ2-3, with 10 bases fitting TRBD1. V shed 6 bases and J 4 bases; nucleotides not matched to a gene: 4. This CDR3 has 14 amino acids. CDR3 loop: CASRRTGGADTQYF. Written as DNA, the CDR3 is TGTGCCAGCAGGAGGACAGGGGGGGCAGATACGCAGTATTTT.

V usage is TRBV7-9 and J usage is TRBJ1-3, with D unresolved. V was pared by 1 base and J by 11 bases, with 12 bases between. The CDR3 covers 13 residues. CDR1 and CDR2 (germline): SEHNR, FQNEAQ (reference sequence). The CDR3 DNA reads as TGTGCCAGCAGCTTAGATTCTGCGGTCGCCATATATTTT. It translates to CASSLDSAVAIYF.

V usage is TRBV6-5 and J usage is TRBJ2-5; 9 nucleotides line up with TRBD1. The CDR3 consists of 17 residues. Germline CDR1 is MNHEY and CDR2 is SVGAGI. Germline trimming cut 1 base from V and 2 bases from J; bases unmatched to any gene: 8. The CDR3 DNA is TGTGCCAGCAGTTACTGGTCGAGACAGGGGGGTCAAGAGACCCAGTACTTC. It specifies CASSYWSRQGGQETQYF.

Comment on this clonotype: Mismatch with germline at one junction end may stem from a read error. The chain is built from TRBV5-3 and TRBJ2-5; the D call may be TRBD1 or TRBD2 (6 bases each). TRBV5-3 is known as an ORF, though its function is uncertain. The CDR3 totals 18 residues. CDR3 loop: CASSLELSGQGRQETQHF. The CDR3 nucleotides read TGTGCCAGCAGCTTGGAGTTAAGTGGGCAGGGGAGGCAAGAGACCCAGCACTTC.

V is TRBV30 and J is TRBJ1-1, with D unresolved. Germline V gene sequence: CDR1 GTSNPN, CDR2 SVGIG (reference sequence). The V end lost 2 bases, the J end lost 3 bases, and 7 bases lay between the germline ends. The CDR3 totals 12 residues. The CDR3 nucleotides are TGTGCCTGGAGTAACGTTTACACTGAAGCTTTCTTT. It encodes CAWSNVYTEAFF.